A single sample gave rise to the 18 T cell receptor beta chains below, sequenced in a study of CD8 T cells in Susac syndrome. A quantity of about 0.5 to 1 ug RNA underwent reverse transcription using random hexamers. Each CDR3 protein gets one entry after TCRdb re-called the immunoSEQ multiplex PCR reads with MiXCR. This table has approximately 130,000 distinct CDR3 sequences, more than 75% appearing once. The sequenced sample was CD8+ T cells from PBMCs. The receptors shown here come from a human donor with multiple sclerosis.

V and J are TRBV4-1 and TRBJ1-5; possibly TRBD1 for D (6 bases). Germline loops: CDR1 MGHRA, CDR2 YSYEKL. V gave up 5 bases and J gave up 1 base, with 6 bases separating them. The CDR3 is 13 residues long. The CDR3, as DNA: TGCGCCAGCAGCAGGGGGAGCAATCAGCCCCAGCATTTT. This sequence encodes CASSRGSNQPQHF.

The chain uses TRBV12-3 or TRBV12-4 and TRBJ2-5; D is uncertain. Trimming pared 6 bases from V and 3 bases from J, leaving 5 bases between. CDR3 length: 11 amino acids. CDR3 in amino acids: CASRDEETQYF. CDR3 nucleotides: TGTGCCAGCAGAGATGAAGAGACCCAGTACTTC.

The chain combines TRBV12-3 or TRBV12-4 with TRBJ2-7; TRBD1 or TRBD2 may be the D gene (5 bases each). The V gene lost 5 bases and the J gene lost 3 bases, with 20 bases spanning the gap. This CDR3 contains 16 residues. The CDR3 loop reads CASSPGNRGNDYEQYF. CDR3 nucleotides: TGTGCCAGCAGTCCAGGGAACAGAGGGAACGACTACGAGCAGTACTTC.

This sequence joins TRBV20-1 and TRBJ2-1, with D uncertain. The CDR3 covers 15 residues. Trimming took 0 bases from V and 1 from J, leaving 10 bases between them. Germline CDR1 is DFQATT and CDR2 is SNEGSKA (reference sequence). This CDR3 is CSARDVRRSYNEQFF. The DNA for the CDR3 is TGCAGTGCTAGAGATGTAAGGCGTTCCTACAATGAGCAGTTCTTC.

The chain uses TRBV11-2 and TRBJ1-2; D is unresolved. Trimming cost V 5 bases and J 7 bases, with 20 bases left between them. This CDR3 has 15 residues. Germline loops: CDR1 SGHAT, CDR2 FQNNGV. CDR3 DNA sequence: TGTGCCAGCAGCCCGACTGTCGGCGCGTCTGGTGGCTACACCTTC. This encodes CASSPTVGASGGYTF.

The rearrangement links TRBV27 to TRBJ2-5; 8 bases match TRBD2. The length of the CDR3 is 15 residues. Germline V lookup: CDR1 MNHEY, CDR2 SMNVEV (reference sequence). V lost 2 bases and J lost 4; bases outside the gene matches: 6. CDR3 DNA sequence: TGTGCCAGCAGTTTAGTCGGGAGGGCCTCAGAGACCCAGTACTTC. Protein: CASSLVGRASETQYF.

This sequence joins TRBV6-6 and TRBJ1-1; no reliable D call. The CDR3 loop spans 14 amino acids. Per the germline V gene, CDR1 is MNHNY and CDR2 is SVGAGI (reference sequence). V was trimmed by 10 bases and J by 0 bases, leaving 15 bases between them. DNA for the CDR3: TGTGCCACCAACCCTCGAGAAATGAACACTGAAGCTTTCTTT. Its protein is CATNPREMNTEAFF.

The chain is built from TRBV13 and TRBJ2-5; TRBD2 is a possible D gene (5 bases). The CDR3 is made up of 13 amino acids. V dropped 5 bases and J dropped 3 bases, with 10 bases sitting between them. Per germline, CDR1 PRHDT and CDR2 FYEKMQ (reference sequence). CDR3 coding DNA: TGTGCCAGCAGCCCAGAGGGAAAAGAGACCCAGTACTTC. Protein sequence: CASSPEGKETQYF.

V gene TRBV6-2 or TRBV6-3 combines with J gene TRBJ2-2; D unclear. Trimming removed 0 bases at V and 8 bases at J, with 10 bases between. Germline-derived CDR1 and CDR2 are MNHEY and SVGEGT. The CDR3 runs 14 residues. The CDR3 reads CASSYSYTEGELFF. The CDR3 bases are TGTGCCAGCAGTTACTCTTACACTGAAGGGGAGCTGTTTTTT.

This clonotype has only a few counts. This chain joins TRBV6-1 and TRBJ1-2; D not resolved. V gave up 5 bases and J gave up 4 bases, with 17 bases separating them. The CDR3 is 15 amino acids. The V gene's germline CDR1 is MNHNS and CDR2 SASEGT. The CDR3 DNA reads TGTGCCAGCAGTCCCCTGGGGAAACAACTCTATGGCTACACCTTC. Amino acids: CASSPLGKQLYGYTF.

The gene calls are TRBV5-4 and TRBJ1-2, with 8 bases matching TRBD1. The length of the CDR3 is 15 residues. Germline V gene lookup returns CDR1 SGHNT and CDR2 YYREEE (reference sequence). V shed 1 base and J 4 bases; nucleotides not matched to a gene: 6. In nucleotides, the CDR3 is TGTGCCAGCAGCTTGCTCGGACAGGGACGCTATGGCTACACCTTC. As protein: CASSLLGQGRYGYTF.

The chain combines TRBV28 with TRBJ2-4; perhaps D is TRBD1 or TRBD2 (5 bases each). CDR3 size: 17 residues. From germline, CDR1 is MDHEN and CDR2 SYDVKM. V was shortened by 2 bases and J by 5 bases, with 19 bases between the two germline ends. CDR3 sequence reads: CASSLRPSTEAENIQYF. CDR3 sequence (DNA): TGTGCCAGCAGTTTAAGGCCTTCGACAGAAGCGGAAAACATTCAGTACTTC.

The V and J genes are TRBV30 and TRBJ1-1; D uncertain. With 3 bases removed from V and 0 bases from J, the gap between germline ends came to 5 bases. This CDR3 comprises 12 residues. The germline V gene has CDR1 GTSNPN and CDR2 SVGIG (reference sequence). This CDR3 is CAWSYMNTEAFF. CDR3 DNA: TGTGCCTGGAGCTACATGAACACTGAAGCTTTCTTT.

The chain employs TRBV7-2 and TRBJ2-4; D not certain. Between the trimmed V and J ends, which lost 1 base and 0 bases, there was a span of 13 bases. Germline assignment: CDR1 SGHTA and CDR2 FQGNSA. The CDR3 covers 17 residues. CDR3 amino acids: CASSLVGRPLAKNIQYF. For the CDR3, the DNA is TGTGCCAGCAGCTTAGTGGGCAGGCCACTAGCCAAAAACATTCAGTACTTC.

The chain couples TRBV2 to TRBJ1-1; D might be TRBD1 (5 bases). V lost 4 bases, J lost 0 bases, and 12 bases lay in between. Germline lookup yields CDR1 SNHLY and CDR2 FYNNEI. The CDR3 spans 15 residues. This CDR3 is CASSAPRDLNTEAFF. The CDR3 DNA reads TGTGCCAGCAGTGCCCCGCGGGACCTGAACACTGAAGCTTTCTTT.

The chain joins TRBV6-5 to TRBJ2-7; D is possibly TRBD1 or TRBD2 (5 bases each). The germline V gene has CDR1 MNHEY and CDR2 SVGAGI. This CDR3 has 13 amino acids. V was pared by 2 bases and J by 4 bases, with 9 bases between. CDR3 DNA sequence: TGTGCCAGCAGTTACAGGGGAGAGTACGAGCAGTACTTC. This sequence encodes CASSYRGEYEQYF.

The genes are TRBV28 and TRBJ2-6; TRBD1 is a possible D gene (6 bases). Germline-derived CDR1 and CDR2 are MDHEN and SYDVKM. The CDR3 is made up of 15 amino acids. Trimming stripped 10 bases from V and 2 bases from J, with 15 bases between. In DNA form, the CDR3 reads TGTGCCACCTCGACAGGCCAAGCTGGGGCCAACGTCCTGACTTTC. Amino acids: CATSTGQAGANVLTF.

The J gene is TRBJ1-2, the V gene TRBV14, with D unclear. V lost 2 bases, J lost 4 bases, and 11 bases lay in between. Germline values: CDR1 SGHDN, CDR2 FVKESK. The CDR3 is 14 residues long. The CDR3 region is CASSQNLGRYGYTF. The CDR3, as DNA: TGTGCCAGCAGCCAAAACCTGGGCCGCTATGGCTACACCTTC.